This T cell receptor beta chain was sequenced during a study of blood T cell repertoires in COVID-19. TCRdb's table, derived via immunoSEQ multiplex PCR, lists solely in-frame clones and lacks some. The sample has about 270,000 clones, about 90% seen once. Trimming removed 5 bases at V and 0 bases at J, with 14 bases between. This CDR3 region has 15 residues. The V gene's germline CDR1 is LNHDA and CDR2 SQIVND (reference sequence). The rearrangement links TRBV19 to TRBJ2-7; the D gene is possibly TRBD1 (5 bases). Sequenced sample: PBMCs or T cells enriched from blood (not recorded which). This sequence originates from a woman aged 25 to 39 with acute COVID-19. The DNA of the CDR3 is TGTGCCAGTAGTCCCCAGGGCAGGAGCTCCTACGAGCAGTACTTC. Its translation: CASSPQGRSSYEQYF.